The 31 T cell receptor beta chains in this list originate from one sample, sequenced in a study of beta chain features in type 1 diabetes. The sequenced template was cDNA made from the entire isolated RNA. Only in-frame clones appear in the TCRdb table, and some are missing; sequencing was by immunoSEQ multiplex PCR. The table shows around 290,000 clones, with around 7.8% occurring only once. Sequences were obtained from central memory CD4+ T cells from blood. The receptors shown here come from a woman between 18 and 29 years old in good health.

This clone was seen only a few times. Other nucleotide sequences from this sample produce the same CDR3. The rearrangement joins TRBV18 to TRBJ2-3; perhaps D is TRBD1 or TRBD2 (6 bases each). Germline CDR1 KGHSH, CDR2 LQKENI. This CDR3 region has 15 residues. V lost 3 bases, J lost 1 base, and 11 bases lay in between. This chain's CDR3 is CASSPGGSGTDTQYF. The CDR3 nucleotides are TGTGCCAGCTCACCCGGGGGCTCTGGCACAGATACGCAGTATTTT. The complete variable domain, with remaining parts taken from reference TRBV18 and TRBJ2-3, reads NAGVMQNPRHLVRRRGQEARLRCSPMKGHSHVYWYRQLPEEGLKFMVYLQKENIIDESGMPKERFSAEFPKEGPSILRIQQVVRGDSAAYFCASSPGGSGTDTQYFGPGTRLTVL.

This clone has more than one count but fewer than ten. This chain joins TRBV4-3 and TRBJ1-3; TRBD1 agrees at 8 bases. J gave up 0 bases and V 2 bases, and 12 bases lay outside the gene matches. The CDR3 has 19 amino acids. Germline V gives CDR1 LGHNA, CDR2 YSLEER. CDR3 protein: CASSQIVGTGLTSGNTIYF. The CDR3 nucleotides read TGCGCCAGCAGCCAAATCGTTGGGACAGGTTTAACCTCTGGAAACACCATATATTTT.

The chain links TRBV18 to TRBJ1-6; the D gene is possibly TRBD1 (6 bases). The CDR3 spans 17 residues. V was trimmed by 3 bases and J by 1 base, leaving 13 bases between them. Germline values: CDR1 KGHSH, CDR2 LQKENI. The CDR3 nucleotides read TGTGCCAGCTCACCGGGCCTACAGGGTTCCTATAATTCACCCCTCCACTTT. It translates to CASSPGLQGSYNSPLHF.

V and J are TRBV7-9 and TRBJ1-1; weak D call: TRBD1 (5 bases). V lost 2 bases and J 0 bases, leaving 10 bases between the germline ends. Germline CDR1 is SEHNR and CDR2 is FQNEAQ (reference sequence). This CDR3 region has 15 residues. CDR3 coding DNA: TGTGCCAGCAGCTTAAGGGCAGGGATGAACACTGAAGCTTTCTTT. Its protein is CASSLRAGMNTEAFF.

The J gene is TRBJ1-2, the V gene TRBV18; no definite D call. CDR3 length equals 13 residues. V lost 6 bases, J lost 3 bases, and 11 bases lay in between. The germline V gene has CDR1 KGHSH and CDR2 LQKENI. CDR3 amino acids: CASSRTADYGYTF. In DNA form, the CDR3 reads TGTGCCAGCTCCCGGACGGCGGACTATGGCTACACCTTC.

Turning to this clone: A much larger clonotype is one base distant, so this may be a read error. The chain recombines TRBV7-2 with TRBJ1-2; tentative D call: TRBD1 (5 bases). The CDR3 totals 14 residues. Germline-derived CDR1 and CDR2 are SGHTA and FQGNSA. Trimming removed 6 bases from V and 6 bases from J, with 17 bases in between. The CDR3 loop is CASSSPKGRDGYTF. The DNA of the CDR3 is TGTGCCAGCAGTTCCCCTAAGGGGCGGGATGGCTACACCTTC. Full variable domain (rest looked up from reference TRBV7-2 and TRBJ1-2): GAGVSQSPSNKVTEKGKDVELRCDPISGHTALYWYRQSLGQGLEFLIYFQGNSAPDKSGLPSDRFSAERTGGSVSTLTIQRTQQEDSAVYLCASSSPKGRDGYTFGSGTRLTVV.

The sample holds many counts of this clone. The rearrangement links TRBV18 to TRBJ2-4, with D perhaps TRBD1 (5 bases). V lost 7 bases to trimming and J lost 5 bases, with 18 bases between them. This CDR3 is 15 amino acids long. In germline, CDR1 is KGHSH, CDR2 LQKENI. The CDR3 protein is CASCPTVDRENIQYF. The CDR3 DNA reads TGTGCCAGCTGTCCGACGGTAGACAGAGAAAACATTCAGTACTTC.

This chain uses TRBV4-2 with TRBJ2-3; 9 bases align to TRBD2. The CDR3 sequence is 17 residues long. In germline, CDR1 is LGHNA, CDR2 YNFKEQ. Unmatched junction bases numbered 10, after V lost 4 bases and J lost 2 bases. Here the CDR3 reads CASSPILAGANTDTQYF. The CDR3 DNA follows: TGTGCCAGCAGCCCAATATTAGCGGGGGCAAACACAGATACGCAGTATTTT.

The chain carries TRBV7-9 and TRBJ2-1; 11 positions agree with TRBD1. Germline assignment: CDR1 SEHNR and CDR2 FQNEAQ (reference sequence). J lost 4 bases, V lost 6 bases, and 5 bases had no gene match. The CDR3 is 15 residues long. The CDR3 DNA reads TGTGCCAGCAGTCCCGGGACAGGGGGGTACAATGAGCAGTTCTTC. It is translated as CASSPGTGGYNEQFF.

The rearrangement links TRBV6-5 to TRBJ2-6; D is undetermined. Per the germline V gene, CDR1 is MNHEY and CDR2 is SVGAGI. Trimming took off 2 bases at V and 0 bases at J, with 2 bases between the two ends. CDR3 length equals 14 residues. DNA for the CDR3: TGTGCCAGCAGTTACGTCTCTGGGGCCAACGTCCTGACTTTC. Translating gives CASSYVSGANVLTF.

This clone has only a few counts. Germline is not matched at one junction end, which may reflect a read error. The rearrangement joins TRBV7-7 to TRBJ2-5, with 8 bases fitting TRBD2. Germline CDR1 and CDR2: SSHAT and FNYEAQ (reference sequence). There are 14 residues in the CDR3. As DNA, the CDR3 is TGTGCTAGCAGCCACGGACTAGCTCCGGAGACCCAGTACTTC. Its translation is CASSHGLAPETQYF.

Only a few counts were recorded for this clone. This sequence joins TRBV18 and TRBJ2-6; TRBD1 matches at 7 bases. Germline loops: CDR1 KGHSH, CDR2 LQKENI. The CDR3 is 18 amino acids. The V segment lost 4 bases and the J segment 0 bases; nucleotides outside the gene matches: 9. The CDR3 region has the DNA TGTGCCAGCTCACTACAGACAGGGCTATTCTCTGGGGCCAACGTCCTGACTTTC. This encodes CASSLQTGLFSGANVLTF.

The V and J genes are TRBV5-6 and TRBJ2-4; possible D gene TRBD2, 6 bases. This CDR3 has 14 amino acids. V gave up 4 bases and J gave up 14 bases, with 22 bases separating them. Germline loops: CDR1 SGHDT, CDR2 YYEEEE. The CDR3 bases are TGTGCCAGCAGCGGGTGGGTTAGCGGAAGGGCAGAGTACTTC. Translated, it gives CASSGWVSGRAEYF. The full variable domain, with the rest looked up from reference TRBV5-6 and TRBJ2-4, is DAGVTQSPTHLIKTRGQQVTLRCSPKSGHDTVSWYQQALGQGPQFIFQYYEEEERQRGNFPDRFSGHQFPNYSSELNVNALLLGDSALYLCASSGWVSGRAEYFGAGTRLSVL.

The CDR3 region is CASSERGWDRAKNIQYF. DNA for the CDR3: TGTGCCAGCAGTGAAAGGGGATGGGACCGAGCCAAAAACATTCAGTACTTC. The chain employs TRBV6-1 and TRBJ2-4; tentatively, D is TRBD1 or TRBD2 (5 bases each). The CDR3 loop spans 17 amino acids. Per germline, CDR1 MNHNS and CDR2 SASEGT. The V gene lost 2 bases and the J gene lost 0 bases, with 14 bases spanning the gap.

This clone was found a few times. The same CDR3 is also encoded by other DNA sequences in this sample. The CDR3 nucleotides read TGCGCCAGCAGCTTGGACCCTAATCAGCCCCAGCATTTT. Protein product: CASSLDPNQPQHF. The chain links TRBV5-1 to TRBJ1-5; D uncertain. Deletions cut 0 bases from V and 4 bases from J, with 5 bases between. CDR3 length: 13 residues. Germline assignment: CDR1 SGHRS and CDR2 YFSETQ. Complete variable domain (other parts from reference TRBV5-1 and TRBJ1-5): KAGVTQTPRYLIKTRGQQVTLSCSPISGHRSVSWYQQTPGQGLQFLFEYFSETQRNKGNFPGRFSGRQFSNSRSEMNVSTLELGDSALYLCASSLDPNQPQHFGDGTRLSIL.

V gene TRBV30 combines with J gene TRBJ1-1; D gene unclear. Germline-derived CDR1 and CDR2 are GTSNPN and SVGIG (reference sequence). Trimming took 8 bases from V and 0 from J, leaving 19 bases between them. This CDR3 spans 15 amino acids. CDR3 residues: CAGEQHNRLNTEAFF. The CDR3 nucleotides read TGTGCCGGAGAACAGCACAATCGACTGAACACTGAAGCTTTCTTT.

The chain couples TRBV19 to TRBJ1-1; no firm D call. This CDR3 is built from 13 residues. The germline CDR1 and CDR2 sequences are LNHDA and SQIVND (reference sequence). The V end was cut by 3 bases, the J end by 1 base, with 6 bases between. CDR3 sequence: CASSIYRNTEAFF. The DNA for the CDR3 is TGTGCCAGTAGTATCTACCGGAACACTGAAGCTTTCTTT.

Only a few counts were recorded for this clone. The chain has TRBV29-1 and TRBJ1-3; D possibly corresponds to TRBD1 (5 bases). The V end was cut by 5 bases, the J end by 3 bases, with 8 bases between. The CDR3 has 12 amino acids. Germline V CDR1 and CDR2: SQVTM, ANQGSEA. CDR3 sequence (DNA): TGCAGCGTTTCCAGGGATGGAAACACCATATATTTT. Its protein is CSVSRDGNTIYF.

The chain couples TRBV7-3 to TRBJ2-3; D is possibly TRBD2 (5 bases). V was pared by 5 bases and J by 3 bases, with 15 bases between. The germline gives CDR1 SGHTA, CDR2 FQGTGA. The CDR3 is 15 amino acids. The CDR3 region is CASSPVRGPTDTQYF. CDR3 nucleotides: TGTGCCAGCAGCCCCGTGAGAGGGCCAACAGATACGCAGTATTTT.

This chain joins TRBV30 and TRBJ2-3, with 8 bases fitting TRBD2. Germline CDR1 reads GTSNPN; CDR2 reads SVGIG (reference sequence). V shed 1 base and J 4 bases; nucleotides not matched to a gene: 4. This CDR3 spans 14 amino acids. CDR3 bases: TGTGCCTGGAGTGGGGTTAGCGGGGCAGATACGCAGTATTTT. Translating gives CAWSGVSGADTQYF. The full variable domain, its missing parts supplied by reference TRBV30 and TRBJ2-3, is SQTIHQWPATLVQPVGSPLSLECTVEGTSNPNLYWYRQAAGRGLQLLFYSVGIGQISSEVPQNLSASRPQDRQFILSSKKLLLSDSGFYLCAWSGVSGADTQYFGPGTRLTVL.

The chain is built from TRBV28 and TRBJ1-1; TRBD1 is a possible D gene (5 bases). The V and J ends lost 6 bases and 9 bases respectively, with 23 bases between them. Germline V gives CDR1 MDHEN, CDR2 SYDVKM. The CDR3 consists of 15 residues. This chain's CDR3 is CASRREGSGELKAFF. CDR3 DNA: TGTGCCAGCAGGCGCGAGGGGAGCGGGGAGTTGAAAGCTTTCTTT.

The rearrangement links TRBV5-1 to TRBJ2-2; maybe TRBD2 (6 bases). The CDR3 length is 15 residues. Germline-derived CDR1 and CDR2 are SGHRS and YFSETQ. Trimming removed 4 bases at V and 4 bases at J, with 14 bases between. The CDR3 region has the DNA TGCGCCAGCAGCCCGGGCTGGGGAGGCACCGGGGAGCTGTTTTTT. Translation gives CASSPGWGGTGELFF.

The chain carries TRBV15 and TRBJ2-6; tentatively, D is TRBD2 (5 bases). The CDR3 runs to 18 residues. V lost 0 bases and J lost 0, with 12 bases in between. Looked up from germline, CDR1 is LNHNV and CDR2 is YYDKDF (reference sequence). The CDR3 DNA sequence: TGTGCCACCAGCAGAGATGGGAGAAGGGACTCTGGGGCCAACGTCCTGACTTTC. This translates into CATSRDGRRDSGANVLTF.

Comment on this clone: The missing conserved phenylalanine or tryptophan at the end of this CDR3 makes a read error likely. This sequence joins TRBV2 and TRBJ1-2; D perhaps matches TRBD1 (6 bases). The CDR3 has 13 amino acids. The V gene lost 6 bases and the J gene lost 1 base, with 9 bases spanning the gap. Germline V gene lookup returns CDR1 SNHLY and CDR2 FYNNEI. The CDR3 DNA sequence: TGTGCCAGCAGAAGGGACATTAACTATGGCTACACCCTC. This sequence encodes CASRRDINYGYTL.

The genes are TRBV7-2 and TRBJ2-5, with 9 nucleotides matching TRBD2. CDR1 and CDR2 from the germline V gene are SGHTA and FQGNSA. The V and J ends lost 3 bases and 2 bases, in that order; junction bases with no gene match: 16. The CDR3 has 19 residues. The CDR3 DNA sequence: TGTGCCAGCAGCTTGTGGTTTAGCGGGAGTGGGTCGGAGCAAGAGACCCAGTACTTC. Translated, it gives CASSLWFSGSGSEQETQYF.

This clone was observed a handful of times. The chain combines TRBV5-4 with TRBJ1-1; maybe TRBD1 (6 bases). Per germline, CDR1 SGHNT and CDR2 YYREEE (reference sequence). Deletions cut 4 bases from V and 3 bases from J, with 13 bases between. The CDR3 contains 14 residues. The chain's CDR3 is CASSRGQGDTEAFF. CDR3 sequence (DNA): TGTGCCAGCAGCCGGGGACAAGGGGACACTGAAGCTTTCTTT.

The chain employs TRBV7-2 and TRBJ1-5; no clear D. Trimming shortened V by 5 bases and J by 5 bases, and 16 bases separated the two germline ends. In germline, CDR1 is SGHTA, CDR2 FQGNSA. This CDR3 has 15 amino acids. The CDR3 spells CASSRTRALDQPQHF. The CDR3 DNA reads TGTGCCAGCAGCCGGACTCGGGCCTTAGATCAGCCCCAGCATTTT.

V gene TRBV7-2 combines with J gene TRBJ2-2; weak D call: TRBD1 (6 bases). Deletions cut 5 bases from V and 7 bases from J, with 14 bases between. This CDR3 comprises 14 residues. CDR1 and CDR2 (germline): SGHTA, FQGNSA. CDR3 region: CASSLTGWGGELFF. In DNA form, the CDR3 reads TGTGCCAGCAGCCTTACAGGGTGGGGCGGGGAGCTGTTTTTT.

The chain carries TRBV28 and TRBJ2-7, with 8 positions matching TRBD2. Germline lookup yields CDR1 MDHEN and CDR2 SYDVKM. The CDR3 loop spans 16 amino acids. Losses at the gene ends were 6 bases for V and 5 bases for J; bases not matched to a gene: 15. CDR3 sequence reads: CASRTTSGIPLHEQYF. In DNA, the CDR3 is TGTGCCAGCAGGACTACTAGCGGAATCCCACTGCACGAGCAGTACTTC.

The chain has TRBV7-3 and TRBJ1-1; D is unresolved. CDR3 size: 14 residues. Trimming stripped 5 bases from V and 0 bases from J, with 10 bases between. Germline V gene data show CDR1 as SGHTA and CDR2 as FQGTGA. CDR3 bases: TGTGCCAGCAGCGTTACTCCAATGAACACTGAAGCTTTCTTT. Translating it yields CASSVTPMNTEAFF. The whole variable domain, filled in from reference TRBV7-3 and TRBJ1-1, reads GAGVSQTPSNKVTEKGKYVELRCDPISGHTALYWYRQSLGQGPEFLIYFQGTGAADDSGLPNDRFFAVRPEGSVSTLKIQRTERGDSAVYLCASSVTPMNTEAFFGQGTRLTVV.

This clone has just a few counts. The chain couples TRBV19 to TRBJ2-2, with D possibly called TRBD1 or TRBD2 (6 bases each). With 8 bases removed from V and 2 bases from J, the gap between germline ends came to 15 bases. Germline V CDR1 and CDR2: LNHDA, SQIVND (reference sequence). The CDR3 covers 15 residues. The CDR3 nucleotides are TGTGCCAGTCGGGGGATCAGGGGTAACACCGGGGAGCTGTTTTTT. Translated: CASRGIRGNTGELFF.